This T cell receptor (beta chain) appears in the sequencing data of a study of blood T cell repertoires in COVID-19. About the research overall: Samples taken during acute and convalescent COVID-19 were collected in the United States, Italy and Spain. Nucleic acid was either cDNA or gDNA, and it came from T cells, B-cell-depleted T cells, or PBMCs.

Seattle-derived patients entered the study during active infection and were followed longitudinally. Authors' data handling: Estimation of nucleated cell counts relied on the amplification of reference gene primers. The table came from immunoSEQ multiplex PCR; TCRdb's copy has only in-frame clones and leaves some out. V, J and clone size are those of that table, while D and trimming were read from the DNA. The sample carries more than 95,000 clones, about 70% recorded once. V dropped 5 bases and J dropped 0 bases, with 11 bases sitting between them. CDR3 size: 14 residues. CDR1 and CDR2 from the germline V gene are MNHNY and SVGAGI (reference sequence).

This sequence joins TRBV6-6 and TRBJ2-7; D ambiguous. The sample was peripheral blood. This receptor was identified in a man aged 80 or over with COVID-19, enrolled during active disease. This CDR3 is CASSDPASSYEQYF. CDR3 coding DNA: TGTGCCAGCAGTGATCCGGCTAGCTCCTACGAGCAGTACTTC.